This T cell receptor beta chain was identified during a study of metastatic and nonmetastatic thyroid tumors. This clone was found many times. All patients were treatment-naive before thyroid surgery. CDR1 and CDR2 (germline): SGHRS, YFSETQ. This CDR3 has 18 amino acids. V shed 4 bases and J 5 bases; nucleotides not matched to a gene: 19. TCRdb re-called the PCR reads through MiXCR. The table includes about 46,000 clones, approximately 26% detected once. The receptor was derived from a male donor with papillary thyroid cancer or a benign thyroid nodule (not recorded which). Some clones in this sample may be carry-over from other donors' samples. Sequenced input: blood. The J gene is TRBJ2-7, the V gene TRBV5-1, with TRBD2 identical over 9 bases. The CDR3 region is CASSRGPGLARTADEQYF. The CDR3 nucleotides are TGCGCCAGCAGCCGTGGACCGGGACTAGCCAGGACGGCAGACGAGCAGTACTTC.